This T cell receptor beta chain originates from a study of blood T cell repertoires in COVID-19. CDR3 length: 16 amino acids. Per germline, CDR1 ENHRY and CDR2 SYGVKD. The V segment lost 2 bases and the J segment 7 bases; nucleotides outside the gene matches: 4. This table comes from immunoSEQ multiplex PCR, and its TCRdb copy is limited to in-frame clones, with some not included. The sample lists hundreds of thousands of clones; approximately 92% were seen once. The chain has TRBV10-3 and TRBJ1-6; the match to TRBD1 covers 11 bases. The sequence derives from a man younger than 35 with COVID-19, enrolled during active disease. Sequencing was carried out using peripheral blood. The CDR3 protein is CAISEPGQGENSPLHF. The CDR3 nucleotides read TGTGCCATCAGTGAGCCGGGACAGGGGGAAAATTCACCCCTCCACTTT.